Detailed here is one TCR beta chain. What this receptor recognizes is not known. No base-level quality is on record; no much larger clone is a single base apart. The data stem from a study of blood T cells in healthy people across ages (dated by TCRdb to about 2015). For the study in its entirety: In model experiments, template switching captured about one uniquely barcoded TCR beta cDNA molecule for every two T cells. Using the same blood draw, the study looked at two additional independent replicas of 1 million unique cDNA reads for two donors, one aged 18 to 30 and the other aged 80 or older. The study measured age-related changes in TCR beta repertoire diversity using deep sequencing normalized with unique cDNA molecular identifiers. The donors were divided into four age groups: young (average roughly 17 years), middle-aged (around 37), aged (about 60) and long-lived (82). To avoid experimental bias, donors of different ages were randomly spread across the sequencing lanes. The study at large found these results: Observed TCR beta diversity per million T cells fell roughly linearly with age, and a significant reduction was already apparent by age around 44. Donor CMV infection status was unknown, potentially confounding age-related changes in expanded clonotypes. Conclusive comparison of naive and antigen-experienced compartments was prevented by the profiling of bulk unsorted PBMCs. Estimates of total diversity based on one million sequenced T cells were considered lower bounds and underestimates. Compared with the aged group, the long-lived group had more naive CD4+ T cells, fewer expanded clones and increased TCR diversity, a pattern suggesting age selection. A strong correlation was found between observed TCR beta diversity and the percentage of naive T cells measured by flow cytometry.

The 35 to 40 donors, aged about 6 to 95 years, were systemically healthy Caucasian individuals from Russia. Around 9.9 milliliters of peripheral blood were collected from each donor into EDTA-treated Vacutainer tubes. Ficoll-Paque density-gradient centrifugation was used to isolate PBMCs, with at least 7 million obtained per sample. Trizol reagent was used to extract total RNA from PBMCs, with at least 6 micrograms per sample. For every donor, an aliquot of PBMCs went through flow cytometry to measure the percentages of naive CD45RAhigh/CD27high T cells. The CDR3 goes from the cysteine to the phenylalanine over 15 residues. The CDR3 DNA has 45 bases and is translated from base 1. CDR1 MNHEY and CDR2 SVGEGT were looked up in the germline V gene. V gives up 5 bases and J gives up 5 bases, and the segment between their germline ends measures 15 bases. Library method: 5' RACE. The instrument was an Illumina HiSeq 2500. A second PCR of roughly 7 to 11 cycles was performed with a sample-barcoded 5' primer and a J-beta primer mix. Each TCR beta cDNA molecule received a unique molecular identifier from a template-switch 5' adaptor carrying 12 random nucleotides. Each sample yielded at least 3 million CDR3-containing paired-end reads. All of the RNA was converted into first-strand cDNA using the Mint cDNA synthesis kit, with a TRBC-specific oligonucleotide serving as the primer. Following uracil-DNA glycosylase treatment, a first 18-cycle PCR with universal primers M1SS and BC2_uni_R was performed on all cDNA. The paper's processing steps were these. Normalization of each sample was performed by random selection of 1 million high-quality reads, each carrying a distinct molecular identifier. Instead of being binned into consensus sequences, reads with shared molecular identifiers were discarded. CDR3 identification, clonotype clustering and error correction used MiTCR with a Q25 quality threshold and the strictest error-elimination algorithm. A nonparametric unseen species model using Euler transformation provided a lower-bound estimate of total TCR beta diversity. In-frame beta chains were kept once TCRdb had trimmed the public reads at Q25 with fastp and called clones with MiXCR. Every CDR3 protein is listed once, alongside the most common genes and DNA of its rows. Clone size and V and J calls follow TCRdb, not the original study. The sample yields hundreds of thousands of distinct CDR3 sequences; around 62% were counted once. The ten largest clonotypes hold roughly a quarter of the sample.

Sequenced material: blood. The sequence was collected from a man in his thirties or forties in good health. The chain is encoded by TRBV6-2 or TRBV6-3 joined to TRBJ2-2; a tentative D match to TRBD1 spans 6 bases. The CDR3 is CASSAAGVGTGELFF. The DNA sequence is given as TGTGCCAGCAGTGCCGCAGGGGTTGGGACCGGGGAGCTGTTTTTT.